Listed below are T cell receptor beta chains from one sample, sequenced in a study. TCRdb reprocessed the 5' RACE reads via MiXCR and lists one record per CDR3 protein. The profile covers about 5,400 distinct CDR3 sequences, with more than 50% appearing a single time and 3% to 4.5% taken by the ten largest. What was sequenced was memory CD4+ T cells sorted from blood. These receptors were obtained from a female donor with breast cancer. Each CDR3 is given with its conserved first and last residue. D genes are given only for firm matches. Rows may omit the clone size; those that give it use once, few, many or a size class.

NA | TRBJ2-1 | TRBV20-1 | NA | TGCAGTGCTAGAGTACCACTTGCCAATGAGCAGTTCTTC | CSARVPLANEQFF
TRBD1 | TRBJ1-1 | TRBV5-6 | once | TGTGCCAGCAGCTTAGGTGTCGGGACAGTGAACACTGAAGCTTTCTTT | CASSLGVGTVNTEAFF
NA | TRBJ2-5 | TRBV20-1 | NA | TGCAGTGCCAACCTTCCGGGACTGAGAACAGAGACCCAGTACTTC | CSANLPGLRTETQYF
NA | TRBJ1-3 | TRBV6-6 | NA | TGTGCCGGCAGTTACTCGAATGGAGGAAACACCATATATTTT | CAGSYSNGGNTIYF
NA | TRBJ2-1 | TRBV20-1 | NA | TGCAGTGCTGGGGGACCGAGGAATGAGCAGTTCTTC | CSAGGPRNEQFF
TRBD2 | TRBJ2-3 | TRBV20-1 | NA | TGCAGTGCTAGAGCGACTAGCGGGACGCCTCTCACAGATACGCAGTATTTT | CSARATSGTPLTDTQYF
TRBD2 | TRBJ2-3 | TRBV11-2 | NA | TGTGCCAGCAGCCCGGCGGGAGCCCCAACAGATACGCAGTATTTT | CASSPAGAPTDTQYF
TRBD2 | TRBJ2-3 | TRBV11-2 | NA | TGTGCCAGCAGCTCGGGAGGGCACACAGATACGCAGTATTTT | CASSSGGHTDTQYF
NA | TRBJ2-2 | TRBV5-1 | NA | TGCGCCAGCAGCTTGGACAGAGCCACCGGGGAGCTGTTTTTT | CASSLDRATGELFF
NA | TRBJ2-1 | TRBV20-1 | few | TGCAGTGCTAGGGGACCCAGGTGGCCCAATGAGCAGTTCTTC | CSARGPRWPNEQFF
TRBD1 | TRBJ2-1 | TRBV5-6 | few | TGTGCCAGCAGCTCCGGACAGGGAACCGATGAGCAGTTCTTC | CASSSGQGTDEQFF
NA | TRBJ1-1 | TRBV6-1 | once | TGTGCCAGCAGTGAAGCATGGGGTACTGAAGCTTTCTTT | CASSEAWGTEAFF
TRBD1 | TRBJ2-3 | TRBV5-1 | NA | TGCGCCAGCAGCCTTCGGCCAGGGGGCTCAGATACGCAGTATTTT | CASSLRPGGSDTQYF
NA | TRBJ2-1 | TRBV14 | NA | TGTGCCAGCAGCCCGGGAGTCTGGGCCCATGAGCAGTTCTTC | CASSPGVWAHEQFF
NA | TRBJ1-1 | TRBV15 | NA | TGTGCCACCAGCAGAGATCTGGCGTTGAACACTGAAGCTTTCTTT | CATSRDLALNTEAFF
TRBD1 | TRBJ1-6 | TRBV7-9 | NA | TGTGCCAGCAGCTTAGCAGCAGGGGGCTCACCCCTCCGCTTT | CASSLAAGGSPLRF
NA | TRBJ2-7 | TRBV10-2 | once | TGCGCCAGCAGAAGGACCGGGACAACCTACGAGCAGTACTTC | CASRRTGTTYEQYF
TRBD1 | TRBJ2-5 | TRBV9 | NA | TGTGCCAGCAGCCCAGGAGGGACAGGGGGTTCAGAGACCCAGTACTTC | CASSPGGTGGSETQYF
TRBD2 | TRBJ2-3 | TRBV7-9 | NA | TGTGCCAGCAGCTCAACCCTTAGCGGGACGAACACAGATACGCAGTATTTT | CASSSTLSGTNTDTQYF
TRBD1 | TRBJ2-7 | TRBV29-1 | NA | TGCGGCGTTGGACGGGACAGGGCCTACGAGCAGTACTTC | CGVGRDRAYEQYF
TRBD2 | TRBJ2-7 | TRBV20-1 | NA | TGCAGTGCTAGACGTGGACTAGCGGGATCCTACGAGCAGTACTTC | CSARRGLAGSYEQYF
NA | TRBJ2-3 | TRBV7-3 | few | TGTGCCAGCAGCTTATACAGGGACGCAGATACGCAGTATTTT | CASSLYRDADTQYF
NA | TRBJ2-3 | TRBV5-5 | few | TGTGCCAGCAGCTTCAGATTGGGACTGGTCGGATTCACAGATACGCAGTATTTT | CASSFRLGLVGFTDTQYF
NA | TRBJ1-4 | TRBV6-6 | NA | TGTGCCAGCAGTGCCCCGGACGAAAAACTGTTTTTT | CASSAPDEKLFF
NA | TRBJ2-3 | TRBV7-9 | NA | TGTGCCAGCAGCACCCGCCGGGGTTGGCAGGGATCAGATACGCAGTATTTT | CASSTRRGWQGSDTQYF
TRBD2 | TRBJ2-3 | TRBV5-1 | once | TGCGCCAGCAGCCGAGGGACTACAAAAGATACGCAGTATTTT | CASSRGTTKDTQYF
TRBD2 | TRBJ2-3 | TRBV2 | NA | TGTGCCAGCAGGGAGACTAGCGGGTCCACAGATACGCAGTATTTT | CASRETSGSTDTQYF
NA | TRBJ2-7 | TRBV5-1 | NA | TGTGCCAGCAGCAAGCTCAGTTCCTACGAGCAGTACTTC | CASSKLSSYEQYF
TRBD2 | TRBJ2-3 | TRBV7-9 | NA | TGTGCCAGCAGCTTAGACGGCCTAGCGGGGAACACAGATACGCAGTATTTT | CASSLDGLAGNTDTQYF